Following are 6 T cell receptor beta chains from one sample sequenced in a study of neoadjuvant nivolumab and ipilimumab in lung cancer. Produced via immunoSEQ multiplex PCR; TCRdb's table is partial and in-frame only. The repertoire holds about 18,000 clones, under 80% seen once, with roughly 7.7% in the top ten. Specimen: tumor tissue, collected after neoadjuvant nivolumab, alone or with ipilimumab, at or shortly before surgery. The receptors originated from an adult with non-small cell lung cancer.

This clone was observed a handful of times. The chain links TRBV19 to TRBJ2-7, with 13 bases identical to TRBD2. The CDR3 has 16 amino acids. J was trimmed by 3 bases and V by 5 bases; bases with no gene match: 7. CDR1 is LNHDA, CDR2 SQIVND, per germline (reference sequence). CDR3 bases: TGTGCCAGTAGTCCGGGACTAGCGGGGAGGAGCTACGAGCAGTACTTC. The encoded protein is CASSPGLAGRSYEQYF.

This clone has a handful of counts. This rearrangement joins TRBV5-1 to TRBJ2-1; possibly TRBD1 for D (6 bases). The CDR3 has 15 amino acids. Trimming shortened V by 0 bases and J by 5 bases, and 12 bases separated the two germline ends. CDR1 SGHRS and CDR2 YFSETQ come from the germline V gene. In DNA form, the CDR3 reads TGCGCCAGCAGCTTGGGACAGGTAAATCACAATGAGCAGTTCTTC. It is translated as CASSLGQVNHNEQFF.

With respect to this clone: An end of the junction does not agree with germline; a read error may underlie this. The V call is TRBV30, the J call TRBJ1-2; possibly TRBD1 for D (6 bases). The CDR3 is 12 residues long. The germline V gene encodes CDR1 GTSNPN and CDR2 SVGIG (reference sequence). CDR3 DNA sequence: TGTGCCTGGAGTCAGAACAGGGAAAGGACCCTCTTC. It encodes CAWSQNRERTLF.

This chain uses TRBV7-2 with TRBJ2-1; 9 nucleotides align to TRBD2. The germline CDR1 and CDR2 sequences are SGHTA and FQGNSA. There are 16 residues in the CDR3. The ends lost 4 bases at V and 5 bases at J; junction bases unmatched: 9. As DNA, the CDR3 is TGTGCCAGCAGCTCAGCGGGACTAGCAGGGAACAATGAGCAGTTCTTC. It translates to CASSSAGLAGNNEQFF.

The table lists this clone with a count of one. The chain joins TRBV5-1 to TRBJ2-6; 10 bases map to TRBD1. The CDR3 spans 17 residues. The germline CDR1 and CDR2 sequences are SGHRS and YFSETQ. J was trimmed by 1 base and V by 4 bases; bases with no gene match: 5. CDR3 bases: TGCGCCAGCAGCCCGACAGGGGGCTTATCTGGGGCCAACGTCCTGACTTTC. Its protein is CASSPTGGLSGANVLTF. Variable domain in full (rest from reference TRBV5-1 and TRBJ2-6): KAGVTQTPRYLIKTRGQQVTLSCSPISGHRSVSWYQQTPGQGLQFLFEYFSETQRNKGNFPGRFSGRQFSNSRSEMNVSTLELGDSALYLCASSPTGGLSGANVLTFGAGSRLTVL.

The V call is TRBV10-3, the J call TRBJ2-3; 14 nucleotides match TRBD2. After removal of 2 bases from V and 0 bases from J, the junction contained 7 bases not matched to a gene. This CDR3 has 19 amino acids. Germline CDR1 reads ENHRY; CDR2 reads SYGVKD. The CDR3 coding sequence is TGTGCCATCAGTGAGCCGACTAGCGGGAGGGCCTCTAGCACAGATACGCAGTATTTT. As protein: CAISEPTSGRASSTDTQYF.